Detailed here is one T cell receptor (beta chain). Its antigen is still unknown. The germline V gene encodes CDR1 SGHTA and CDR2 FQGNSA. CDR3 size: 13 residues. V was trimmed by 5 bases and J by 1 base, leaving 6 bases between them. The study profiled TCR beta VDJ and CDR3 using genomic DNA as template. TCRdb called the reads again in MiXCR, with one record for every CDR3 protein. The table lists about 42,000 distinct CDR3 sequences, 68% of them singletons. This record comes from a study of CD8+CD57+ T cells in acquired aplastic anemia. Study-wide background: Isolated CD4+ and CD8+ cells, once sorted, yielded DNA averaging roughly 3.4 ug. CD4+ reads averaged roughly 11 million in healthy donors.

Study-wide results and caveats: Patients and controls shared some 29 CD8+ CDR3 sequences, which appeared highly expressed in patients and within their immunodominant clones. Significant differences in CD8+ Simpson's diversity were not observed between patients and controls.

The sample consisted of sorted CD4+, CD8+, or CD8+CD57+ T cells (not recorded which) from PBMCs. The V gene is TRBV7-2, the J gene TRBJ1-5; D perhaps matches TRBD1 (5 bases). The receptor was derived from a human donor in good health, serving as a control. In DNA form, the CDR3 reads TGTGCCAGCAGCCGGGACAGCAATCAGCCCCAGCATTTT. Encoded protein: CASSRDSNQPQHF. Supplemented by reference TRBV7-2 and TRBJ1-5, the full variable domain reads GAGVSQSPSNKVTEKGKDVELRCDPISGHTALYWYRQSLGQGLEFLIYFQGNSAPDKSGLPSDRFSAERTGGSVSTLTIQRTQQEDSAVYLCASSRDSNQPQHFGDGTRLSIL.